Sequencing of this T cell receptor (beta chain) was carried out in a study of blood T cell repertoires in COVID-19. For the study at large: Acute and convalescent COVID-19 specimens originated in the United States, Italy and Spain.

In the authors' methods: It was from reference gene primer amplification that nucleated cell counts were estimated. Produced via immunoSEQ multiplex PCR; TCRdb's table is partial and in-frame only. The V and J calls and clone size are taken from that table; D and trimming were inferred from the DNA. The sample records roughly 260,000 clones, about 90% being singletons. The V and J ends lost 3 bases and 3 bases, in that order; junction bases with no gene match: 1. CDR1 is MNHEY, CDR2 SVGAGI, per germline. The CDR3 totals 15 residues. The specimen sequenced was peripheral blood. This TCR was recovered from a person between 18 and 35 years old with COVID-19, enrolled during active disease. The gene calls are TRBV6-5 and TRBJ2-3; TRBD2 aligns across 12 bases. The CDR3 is CASSYTSGRTDTQYF. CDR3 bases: TGTGCCAGCAGTTATACTAGCGGGAGGACAGATACGCAGTATTTT.